This TCR beta chain was captured by sequencing in a study of blood T cell repertoires in COVID-19. Study at large: The samples span acute and convalescent COVID-19 from the United States, Italy and Spain. T cells, B-cell-depleted T cells, or PBMCs provided the cDNA or gDNA that served as material.

Looked up from germline, CDR1 is SQVTM and CDR2 is ANQGSEA. This CDR3 spans 14 amino acids. After removal of 7 bases from V and 3 bases from J, the junction contained 10 bases not matched to a gene. Methods used by the authors: How many nucleated cells were present was estimated from reference gene primer amplification. TCRdb's table, derived via immunoSEQ multiplex PCR, lists solely in-frame clones and lacks some. The D gene and trimming were derived from the DNA, and the V and J assignments and clone size from that table. The profile covers a few hundred thousand clones, with 70% to 90% appearing a single time and around 13% taken by the ten largest.

The source of this sequence is a woman aged 55-69 years with acute or convalescent COVID-19. Source material: peripheral blood. The genes are TRBV29-1 and TRBJ1-1; 8 nucleotides align to TRBD1. CDR3: CSGGRTGSYTEAFF. DNA of the CDR3: TGCAGCGGTGGGCGGACAGGGAGCTACACTGAAGCTTTCTTT.